One and the same sample provided the 20 T cell receptor beta chains below, sequenced in a study of glioma-infiltrating T cells. Using RNA template, CDR3s of TCR alpha and beta were amplified with iRepertoire arm-PCR. MiXCR, run by TCRdb on the multiplex PCR reads, gives a single entry per CDR3 protein. This table holds 150,000 to 200,000 distinct CDR3 sequences, roughly 32% found once. Input material: glioma tissue, nonneoplastic brain tissue, or PBMCs (not recorded which). All receptors come from a human donor with low-grade glioma or glioblastoma, undergoing nonglioma brain surgery, or in good health (not recorded which).

This clonotype was recorded at least ten times. The chain's CDR3 is CASSWGTSGRNEQYF. CDR3 in DNA: TGTGCCAGCAGCTGGGGGACTAGCGGGAGAAACGAGCAGTACTTC. The chain has TRBV7-8 and TRBJ2-7; 14 bases are shared with TRBD2. This CDR3 is 15 amino acids long. Looked up from germline, CDR1 is SGHVS and CDR2 is FQNEAQ. Trimming cost V 4 bases and J 5 bases; bases outside gene matches: 4. The full variable domain, completed using reference TRBV7-8 and TRBJ2-7, is GAGVSQSPRYKVAKRGQDVALRCDPISGHVSLFWYQQALGQGPEFLTYFQNEAQLDKSGLPSDRFFAERPEGSVSTLKIQRTQQEDSAVYLCASSWGTSGRNEQYFGPGTRLTVT.

Comments on this clonotype: Since a much larger clone is just one base distant, this may be a read error. The V call is TRBV6-4, the J call TRBJ1-2; tentatively, D is TRBD1 (6 bases). This CDR3 has 13 residues. V lost 4 bases, J lost 12 bases, and 18 bases lay in between. Germline values: CDR1 MRHNA, CDR2 SNTAGT. CDR3 protein: CASSGAGTDSDTF. In DNA, the CDR3 is TGTGCCAGCAGTGGGGCCGGGACGGACAGCGACACCTTC.

The table lists this clonotype with a count of one. The junction shows a germline mismatch at one end, possibly a read error. The chain joins TRBV20-1 to TRBJ2-7; 9 nucleotides agree with TRBD1. In germline, CDR1 is DFQATT, CDR2 SNEGSKA (reference sequence). The CDR3 totals 16 residues. CDR3 sequence: CIAPPPWTGVLGEQYF. The CDR3 coding sequence is TGCATTGCTCCCCCCCCCTGGACAGGGGTCTTGGGTGAGCAGTACTTC.

The V gene is TRBV20-1, the J gene TRBJ1-2; a weak D match, TRBD1 (5 bases). This CDR3 comprises 13 residues. The V and J ends lost 4 bases and 10 bases respectively, with 19 bases between them. The V gene's germline CDR1 is DFQATT and CDR2 SNEGSKA (reference sequence). The CDR3 DNA reads TGCAGTGCTAATCTTCCAGGGAGCTATAACTACACCTTC. It specifies CSANLPGSYNYTF.

On this clonotype itself: One end of the junction fails to match germline, which may point to a read error. The chain recombines TRBV19 with TRBJ2-1; TRBD1 matches at 8 bases. Germline CDR1 is LNHDA and CDR2 is SQIVND (reference sequence). CDR3 size: 13 residues. Written as DNA, the CDR3 is TGTGCCAGTGAAAGGACAGGGCACAATGAGCGGTTCTTC. Its translation is CASERTGHNERFF.

The chain is built from TRBV11-2 and TRBJ2-7, with 16 bases fitting TRBD2. CDR3 size: 16 residues. From germline, CDR1 is SGHAT and CDR2 FQNNGV. V shed 3 bases, J shed 4 bases, and the junction held 3 bases outside the gene matches. CDR3 sequence: CASSLGLAGGEYEQYF. The CDR3 nucleotides read TGTGCCAGCAGCTTGGGACTAGCGGGAGGGGAGTACGAGCAGTACTTC.

The chain has TRBV5-5 and TRBJ1-4; 8 bases match TRBD1. Germline CDR1 SGHKS, CDR2 YYEKEE (reference sequence). The junction had 7 bases not matched to a gene; V was cut back by 4 bases and J by 5 bases. The CDR3 is made up of 15 amino acids. CDR3 amino acids: CASSIRTGLNEKLFF. In nucleotides, the CDR3 is TGTGCCAGCAGCATTCGGACAGGGCTCAATGAAAAACTGTTTTTT.

The rearrangement links TRBV6-5 to TRBJ2-1, with TRBD2 matching over 11 bases. The germline gives CDR1 MNHEY, CDR2 SVGAGI. This CDR3 has 15 residues. V lost 7 bases and J lost 9; bases outside the gene matches: 11. Written as DNA, the CDR3 is TGTGCCAGCAACCAACTAGCGGGGGAGGCGGGTGAGCAGTTCTTC. It yields the protein CASNQLAGEAGEQFF.

There are many counts of this clonotype. The CDR3 DNA is TGTGCCAGCAGCTTATTCTACGGGGGGGAGACCCAGTACTTC. It yields the protein CASSLFYGGETQYF. This chain links TRBV7-2 with TRBJ2-5, with 7 bases matching TRBD2. CDR3 size: 14 residues. The germline CDR1 and CDR2 sequences are SGHTA and FQGNSA. The trim removed 2 bases at V and 5 bases at J, leaving 5 bases unmatched.

The V and J genes are TRBV11-1 and TRBJ2-7; D tentatively fits TRBD1 or TRBD2 (5 bases each). The germline CDR1 and CDR2 sequences are SGHAT and FQDESV (reference sequence). This CDR3 is built from 14 residues. The V end was cut by 6 bases, the J end by 1 base, with 13 bases between. DNA for the CDR3: TGTGCCAGCAGATTAACGGGGCCTTCCTACGAGCAGTACTTC. Translating gives CASRLTGPSYEQYF.

The chain links TRBV4-3 to TRBJ2-6, with 7 bases that match TRBD1. Germline V gene lookup returns CDR1 LGHNA and CDR2 YSLEER. V lost 2 bases and J lost 0; bases outside the gene matches: 4. CDR3 size: 17 residues. Here the CDR3 reads CASSQRTGNSGANVLTF. As DNA, the CDR3 is TGCGCCAGCAGCCAAAGGACAGGAAACTCTGGGGCCAACGTCCTGACTTTC.

This clonotype was observed at least ten times. V gene TRBV15 combines with J gene TRBJ1-3; 8 bases align to TRBD1. The CDR3 extends over 14 amino acids. Germline CDR1 reads LNHNV; CDR2 reads YYDKDF (reference sequence). The trim removed 5 bases at V and 6 bases at J, leaving 6 bases unmatched. CDR3 loop: CATSVGQGQNTIYF. The CDR3 DNA reads TGTGCCACCAGCGTTGGACAGGGCCAAAACACCATATATTTT.

This clonotype was counted ten times or more. The chain joins TRBV2 to TRBJ1-5, with a tentative D call TRBD1 (5 bases). Trimming shortened V by 7 bases and J by 3 bases, and 16 bases separated the two germline ends. The CDR3 contains 15 residues. The germline V gene encodes CDR1 SNHLY and CDR2 FYNNEI. The CDR3 DNA is TGTGCCAGCACCTCTTCTGGGGGACCCAATCAGCCCCAGCATTTT. This gives the protein CASTSSGGPNQPQHF.

Only a few counts were recorded for this clonotype. The chain is built from TRBV4-1 and TRBJ1-3; D perhaps matches TRBD1 (6 bases). Germline V lookup: CDR1 MGHRA, CDR2 YSYEKL. The CDR3 loop spans 19 amino acids. The V end lost 4 bases, the J end lost 3 bases, and 25 bases lay between the germline ends. Here the CDR3 reads CASSRISRQALNDGNTIYF. CDR3 DNA: TGCGCCAGCAGCCGCATATCTAGACAGGCCCTAAATGATGGAAACACCATATATTTT.

This clonotype occurred a few times. This chain links TRBV4-3 with TRBJ1-2; TRBD1 aligns across 8 bases. J was trimmed by 1 base and V by 0 bases; bases with no gene match: 7. The CDR3 is 17 amino acids. CDR1 LGHNA and CDR2 YSLEER come from the germline V gene. The CDR3 is CASSQDLWTGNNYGYTF. In nucleotides, the CDR3 is TGCGCCAGCAGCCAAGATCTATGGACAGGGAATAACTATGGCTACACCTTC.

This clonotype appeared a few times. This chain connects TRBV4-2 to TRBJ2-1; D unresolved. Germline V lookup: CDR1 LGHNA, CDR2 YNFKEQ. The CDR3 loop spans 13 amino acids. V was pared by 1 base and J by 3 bases, with 4 bases between. Here the CDR3 reads CASSQASYNEQFF. The CDR3 DNA reads as TGTGCCAGCAGCCAAGCCAGCTACAATGAGCAGTTCTTC.

The chain carries TRBV5-4 and TRBJ1-4, with D maybe TRBD1 (6 bases). V was pared by 0 bases and J by 5 bases, with 11 bases between. Germline V gives CDR1 SGHNT, CDR2 YYREEE (reference sequence). The CDR3 covers 15 residues. For the CDR3, the DNA is TGTGCCAGCAGCTTGGATCAGGGGAGAAATGAAAAACTGTTTTTT. It codes for CASSLDQGRNEKLFF.

About this clonotype itself: This may be a read error, as it is one base from a much larger clone. The chain has TRBV28 and TRBJ2-7; 11 nucleotides align to TRBD2. Germline-derived CDR1 and CDR2 are MDHEN and SYDVKM. CDR3 length equals 16 residues. The J segment lost 6 bases and the V segment lost 6 bases, leaving 13 bases of the junction unmatched. For the CDR3, the DNA is TGTGCCAGCAGCTCCTGCGGTAGCGGGAGGGTCGGCGAGCAGTACTTC. Translation: CASSSCGSGRVGEQYF.

This clonotype was recorded many times. The chain is built from TRBV27 and TRBJ2-7, with TRBD1 identical over 7 bases. CDR3 length equals 17 residues. CDR1 MNHEY and CDR2 SMNVEV come from the germline V gene (reference sequence). Losses at the gene ends were 4 bases for V and 0 bases for J; bases not matched to a gene: 12. The CDR3 region has the DNA TGTGCCAGCAGTTACCCCGCCGACAGGGCGTCCTCCTACGAGCAGTACTTC. This sequence encodes CASSYPADRASSYEQYF.

This clonotype has a count of ten or more. The chain recombines TRBV7-9 with TRBJ2-7; maybe TRBD2 (6 bases). The CDR3 extends over 12 amino acids. V was pared by 4 bases and J by 5 bases, with 9 bases between. Per the germline V gene, CDR1 is SEHNR and CDR2 is FQNEAQ (reference sequence). DNA for the CDR3: TGTGCCAGCAGCTCGGACTACCACGAGCAGTACTTC. This sequence encodes CASSSDYHEQYF.